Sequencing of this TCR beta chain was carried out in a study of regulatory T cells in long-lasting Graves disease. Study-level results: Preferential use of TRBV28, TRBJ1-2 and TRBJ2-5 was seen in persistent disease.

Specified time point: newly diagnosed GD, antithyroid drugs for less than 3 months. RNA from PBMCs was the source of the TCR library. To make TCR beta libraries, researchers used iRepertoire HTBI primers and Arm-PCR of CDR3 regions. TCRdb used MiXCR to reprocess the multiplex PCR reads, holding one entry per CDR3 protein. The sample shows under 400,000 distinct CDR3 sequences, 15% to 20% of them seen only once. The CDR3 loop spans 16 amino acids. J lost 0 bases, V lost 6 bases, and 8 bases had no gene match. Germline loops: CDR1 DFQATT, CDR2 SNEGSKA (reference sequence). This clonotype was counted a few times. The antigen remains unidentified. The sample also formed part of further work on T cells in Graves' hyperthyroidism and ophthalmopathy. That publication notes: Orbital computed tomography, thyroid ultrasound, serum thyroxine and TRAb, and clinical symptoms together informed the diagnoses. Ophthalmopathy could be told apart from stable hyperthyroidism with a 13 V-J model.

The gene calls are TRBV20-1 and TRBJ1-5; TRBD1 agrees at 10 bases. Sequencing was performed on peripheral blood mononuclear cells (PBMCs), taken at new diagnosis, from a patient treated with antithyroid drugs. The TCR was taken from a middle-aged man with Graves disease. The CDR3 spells CSAYQDRGFSNQPQHF. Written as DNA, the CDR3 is TGCAGTGCGTATCAGGACAGGGGGTTTAGCAATCAGCCCCAGCATTTT.